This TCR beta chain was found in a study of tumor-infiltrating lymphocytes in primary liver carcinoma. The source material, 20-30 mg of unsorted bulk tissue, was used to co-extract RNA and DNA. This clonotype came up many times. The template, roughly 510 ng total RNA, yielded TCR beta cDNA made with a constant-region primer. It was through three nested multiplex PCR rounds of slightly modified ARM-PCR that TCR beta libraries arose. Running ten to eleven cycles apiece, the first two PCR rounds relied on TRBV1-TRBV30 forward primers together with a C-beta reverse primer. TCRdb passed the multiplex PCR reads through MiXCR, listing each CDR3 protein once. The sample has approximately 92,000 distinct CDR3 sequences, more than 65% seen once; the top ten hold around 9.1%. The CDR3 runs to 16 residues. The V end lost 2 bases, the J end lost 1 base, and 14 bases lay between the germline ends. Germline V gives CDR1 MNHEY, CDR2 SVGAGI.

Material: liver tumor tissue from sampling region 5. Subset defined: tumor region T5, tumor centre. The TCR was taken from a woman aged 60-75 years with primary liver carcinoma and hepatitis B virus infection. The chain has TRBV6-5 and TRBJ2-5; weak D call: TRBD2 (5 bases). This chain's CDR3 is CASSYTLAATQETQYF. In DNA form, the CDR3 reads TGTGCCAGCAGTTACACCCTAGCAGCGACCCAAGAGACCCAGTACTTC.